This entry concerns a single T cell receptor (beta chain). Sequencing used immunoSEQ multiplex PCR; TCRdb keeps in-frame clones, though not all of them. Found here are over 70,000 clones, more than 85% of them singletons; the top ten hold 1.5% to 2%. This entry comes from a study of T cell changes during pregnancy in multiple sclerosis. The material sequenced was peripheral blood, taken in the first trimester of pregnancy. The sequence was obtained from a female donor in good health, enrolled as a control in a pregnancy study.

In DNA form, the CDR3 reads TGTGCCAGCAGCTTAGCGCGTCAAGCGGGGGGGCCAACTACGCAGTATTTT. Translating gives CASSLARQAGGPTTQYF. The chain combines TRBV7-2 with TRBJ2-3; 10 positions match TRBD2. With 0 bases clipped from V and 8 bases from J, the junction kept 11 bases outside the gene matches. CDR1 and CDR2 from the germline V gene are SGHTA and FQGNSA. CDR3 length equals 17 residues. Variable domain in full (rest from reference TRBV7-2 and TRBJ2-3): GAGVSQSPSNKVTEKGKDVELRCDPISGHTALYWYRQSLGQGLEFLIYFQGNSAPDKSGLPSDRFSAERTGGSVSTLTIQRTQQEDSAVYLCASSLARQAGGPTTQYFGPGTRLTVL.